This T cell receptor beta chain derives from a study of somatic mutations in cytotoxic T cells in rheumatoid arthritis. Study as a whole: A subset of V beta antibody-stained T-cell populations was isolated by flow sorting, reaching nearly 100% purity, and this subset included V beta1+ cells that went on to TCRB sequencing.

Study findings and constraints: A rise in CD8+ clonality with age was seen in rheumatoid arthritis patients but not in healthy controls. Antigenic targets recognized by the expanded CD8+ clones remained undetermined. Within 8 of 65 patients, the single biggest CD8+ clone made up more than 20% of CD8+ cells.

Assay: immunoSEQ multiplex PCR; the TCRdb copy retains only in-frame clones and omits some. Found here are more than 20,000 clones, more than 75% of them singletons; the top ten hold roughly 4.9%. V was clipped by 5 bases and J by 5 bases; unmatched bases: 12. CDR3 length: 15 residues. Germline values: CDR1 SGHVS, CDR2 FNYEAQ. This clone has just a few counts. Its target is unknown. The chain uses TRBV7-6 and TRBJ2-7, with 7 bases lining up with TRBD2. The sequence was collected from a man over 45 in good health. The specimen was CD8+ T cells sorted from blood. The DNA of the CDR3 is TGTGCCAGCAGCGCCAGACTAGCTTCCCTGGACGAGCAGTACTTC. Protein sequence: CASSARLASLDEQYF. Using reference TRBV7-6 and TRBJ2-7 for the parts outside the CDR3, the full variable domain is GAGVSQSPRYKVTKRGQDVALRCDPISGHVSLYWYRQALGQGPEFLTYFNYEAQQDKSGLPNDRFSAERPEGSISTLTIQRTEQRDSAMYRCASSARLASLDEQYFGPGTRLTVT.